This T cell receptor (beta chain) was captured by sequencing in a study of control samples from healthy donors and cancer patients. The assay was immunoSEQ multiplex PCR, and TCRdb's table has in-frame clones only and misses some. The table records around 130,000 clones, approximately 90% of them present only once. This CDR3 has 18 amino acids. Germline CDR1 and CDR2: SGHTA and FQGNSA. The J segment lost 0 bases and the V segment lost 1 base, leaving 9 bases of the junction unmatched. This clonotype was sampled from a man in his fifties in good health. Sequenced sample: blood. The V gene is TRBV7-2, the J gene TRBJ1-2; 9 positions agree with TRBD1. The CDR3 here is CASSLDIPGQGPNYGYTF. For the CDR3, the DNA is TGTGCCAGCAGCTTAGATATACCGGGACAGGGACCTAACTATGGCTACACCTTC.